The 2 T cell receptor beta chains in this list originate from one sample, sequenced in a study of early T cells in non-severe SARS-CoV-2 infection. Each CDR3 protein gets one entry after TCRdb re-called the 5' RACE reads with MiXCR. The sample gives some 80,000 distinct CDR3 sequences, about 10% of which show up once; around 7.5% is in the top ten. Sequenced here: whole blood, sampled at baseline. The receptor source for this set is an adult who was a healthcare worker with PCR-confirmed SARS-CoV-2 infection or an uninfected control (not recorded which).

CDR3 nucleotides: TGTGCCAGCAGGGGGCCGGGCGGGAACACTGAAGCTTTCTTT. Protein product: CASRGPGGNTEAFF. The chain employs TRBV3-1 and TRBJ1-1, with D possibly being TRBD1 (5 bases). CDR1 is LGHDT and CDR2 is YNNKEL in the germline V gene (reference sequence). V lost 6 bases and J 1 base, leaving 12 bases between the germline ends. The CDR3 extends over 14 amino acids.

The table lists this clonotype with many counts. This chain connects TRBV5-1 to TRBJ2-1; TRBD2 matches 8 bases. From germline, CDR1 is SGHRS and CDR2 YFSETQ. This CDR3 is 16 amino acids long. The ends lost 4 bases at V and 2 bases at J; junction bases unmatched: 8. The chain's CDR3 is CASSPWTREAYNEQFF. CDR3 DNA: TGCGCCAGCAGCCCCTGGACGCGGGAGGCCTACAATGAGCAGTTCTTC.